Described below is a single T cell receptor beta chain sequence and its context. Per the authors' pipeline: Amplification with reference gene primers provided the estimates of nucleated cell counts. The method was immunoSEQ multiplex PCR; TCRdb's version includes in-frame clones alone and lacks a portion of them. V and J calls and clone size are copied from that table; D and trimming were computed from the DNA. Here the sample spans 25,000 to 35,000 clones, 81% being singletons. This specimen comes from a study of blood T cell repertoires in COVID-19. Across the study: Donors in the United States, Italy and Spain gave samples during acute or convalescent COVID-19. T cells, B-cell-depleted T cells, or PBMCs supplied cDNA or gDNA.

Germline CDR1 reads SQVTM; CDR2 reads ANQGSEA. Trimming took 3 bases from V and 1 from J, leaving 10 bases between them. This CDR3 is built from 13 residues. The sequence was obtained from a woman aged 60-75 years with acute or convalescent COVID-19. This chain links TRBV29-1 with TRBJ2-7, with a weak D call TRBD1 (5 bases). Sequencing was carried out using peripheral blood. The DNA of the CDR3 is TGCAGCGTTGAGCCAGGGCCATCCTACGAGCAGTACTTC. Translating it yields CSVEPGPSYEQYF.